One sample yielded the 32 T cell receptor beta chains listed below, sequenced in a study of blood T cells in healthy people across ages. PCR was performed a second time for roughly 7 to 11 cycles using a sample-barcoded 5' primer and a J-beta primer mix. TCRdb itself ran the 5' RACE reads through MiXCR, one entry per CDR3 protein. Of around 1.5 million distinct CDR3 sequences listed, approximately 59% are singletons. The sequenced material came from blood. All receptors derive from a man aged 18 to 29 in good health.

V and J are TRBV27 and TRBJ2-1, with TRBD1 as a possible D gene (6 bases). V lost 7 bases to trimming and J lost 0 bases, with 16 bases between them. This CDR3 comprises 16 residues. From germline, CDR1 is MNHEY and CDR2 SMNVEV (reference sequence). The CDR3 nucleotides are TGTGCCAGCACCTACTTCAGGGGAAACTCCTACAATGAGCAGTTCTTC. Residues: CASTYFRGNSYNEQFF.

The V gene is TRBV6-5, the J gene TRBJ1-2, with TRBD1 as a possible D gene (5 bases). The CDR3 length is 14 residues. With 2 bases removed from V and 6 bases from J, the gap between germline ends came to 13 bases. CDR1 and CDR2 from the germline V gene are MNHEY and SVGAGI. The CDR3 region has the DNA TGTGCCAGCAGTTACCCCGGCAGGGAAGATGGCTACACCTTC. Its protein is CASSYPGREDGYTF.

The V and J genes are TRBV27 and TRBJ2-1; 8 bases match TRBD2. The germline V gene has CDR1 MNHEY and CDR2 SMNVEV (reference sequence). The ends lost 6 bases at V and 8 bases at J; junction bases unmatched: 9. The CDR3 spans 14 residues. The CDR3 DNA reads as TGTGCCAGCAGCATTCGTTCGGGAGGGGATGAGCAGTTCTTC. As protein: CASSIRSGGDEQFF.

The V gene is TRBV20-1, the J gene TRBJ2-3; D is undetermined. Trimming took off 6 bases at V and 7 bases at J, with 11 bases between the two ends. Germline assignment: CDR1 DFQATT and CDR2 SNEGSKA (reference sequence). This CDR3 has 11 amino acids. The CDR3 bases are TGCAGTGCCCGTGTGTCTCATACGCAGTATTTT. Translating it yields CSARVSHTQYF.

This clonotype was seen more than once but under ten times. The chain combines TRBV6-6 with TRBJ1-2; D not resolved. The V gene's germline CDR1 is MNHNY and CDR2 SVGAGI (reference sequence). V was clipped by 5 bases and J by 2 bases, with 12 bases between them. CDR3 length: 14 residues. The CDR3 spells CASSAVGSNYGYTF. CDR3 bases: TGTGCCAGCAGTGCCGTGGGGTCCAACTATGGCTACACCTTC.

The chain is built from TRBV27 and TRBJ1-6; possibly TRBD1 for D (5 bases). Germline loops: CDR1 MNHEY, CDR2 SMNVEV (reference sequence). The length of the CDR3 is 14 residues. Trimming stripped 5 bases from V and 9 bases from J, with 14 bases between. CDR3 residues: CASSIQGLGSPLHF. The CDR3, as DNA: TGTGCCAGCAGTATCCAGGGCCTTGGTTCACCCCTCCACTTT.

The DNA of the CDR3 is TGTGCCAGCTCACCACCTTGGCAGGGAATCAACACCGGGGAGCTGTTTTTT. This sequence encodes CASSPPWQGINTGELFF. The chain carries TRBV18 and TRBJ2-2, with a weak D call TRBD1 (5 bases). Germline V lookup: CDR1 KGHSH, CDR2 LQKENI. V shed 0 bases and J shed 2 bases, with 13 bases lying between them. This CDR3 region has 17 residues. Full variable domain (missing parts from reference TRBV18 and TRBJ2-2): NAGVMQNPRHLVRRRGQEARLRCSPMKGHSHVYWYRQLPEEGLKFMVYLQKENIIDESGMPKERFSAEFPKEGPSILRIQQVVRGDSAAYFCASSPPWQGINTGELFFGEGSRLTVL.

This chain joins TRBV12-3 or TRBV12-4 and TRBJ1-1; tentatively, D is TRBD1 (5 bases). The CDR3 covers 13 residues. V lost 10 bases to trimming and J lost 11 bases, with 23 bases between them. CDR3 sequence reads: CAITTQNRRRAFF. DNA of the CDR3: TGTGCCATCACGACTCAGAACAGGAGGAGGGCTTTCTTT.

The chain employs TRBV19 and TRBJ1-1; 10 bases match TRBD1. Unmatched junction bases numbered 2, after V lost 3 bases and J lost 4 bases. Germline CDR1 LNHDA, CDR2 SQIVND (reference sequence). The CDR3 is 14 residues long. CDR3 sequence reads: CASSIGQGVTEAFF. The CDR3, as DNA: TGTGCCAGTAGTATTGGACAGGGGGTCACTGAAGCTTTCTTT.

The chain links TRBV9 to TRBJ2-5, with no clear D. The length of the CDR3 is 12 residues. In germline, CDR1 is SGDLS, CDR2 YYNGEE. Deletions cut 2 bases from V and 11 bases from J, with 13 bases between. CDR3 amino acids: CASSVEDHQQYF. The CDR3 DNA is TGTGCCAGCAGCGTCGAGGACCACCAGCAGTACTTC.

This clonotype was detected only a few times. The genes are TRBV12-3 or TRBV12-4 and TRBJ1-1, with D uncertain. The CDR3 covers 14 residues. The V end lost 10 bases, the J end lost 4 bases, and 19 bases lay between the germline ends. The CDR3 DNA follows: TGTGCCACCCGTCCACCGGGATTCGGCACTGAAGCTTTCTTT. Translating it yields CATRPPGFGTEAFF.

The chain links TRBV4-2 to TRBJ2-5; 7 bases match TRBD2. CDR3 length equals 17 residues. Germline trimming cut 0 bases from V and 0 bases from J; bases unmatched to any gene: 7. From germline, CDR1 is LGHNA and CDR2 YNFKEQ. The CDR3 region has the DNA TGTGCCAGCAGCCAAGATTTACTAGCGATTAACCAAGAGACCCAGTACTTC. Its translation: CASSQDLLAINQETQYF.

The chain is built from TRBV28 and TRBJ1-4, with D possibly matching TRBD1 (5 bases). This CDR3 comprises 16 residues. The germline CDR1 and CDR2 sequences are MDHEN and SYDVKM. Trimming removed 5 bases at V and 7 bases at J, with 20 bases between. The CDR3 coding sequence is TGTGCCAGCAGTCCATTCCCCGGGCAGGGAGGTGAAAAACTGTTTTTT. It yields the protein CASSPFPGQGGEKLFF.

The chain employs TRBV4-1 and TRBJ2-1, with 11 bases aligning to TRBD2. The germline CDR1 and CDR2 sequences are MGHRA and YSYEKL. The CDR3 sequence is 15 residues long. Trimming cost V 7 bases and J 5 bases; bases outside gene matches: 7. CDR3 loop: CASTLLAGVDNEQFF. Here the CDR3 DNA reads TGCGCCAGCACCCTACTAGCGGGAGTGGACAATGAGCAGTTCTTC.

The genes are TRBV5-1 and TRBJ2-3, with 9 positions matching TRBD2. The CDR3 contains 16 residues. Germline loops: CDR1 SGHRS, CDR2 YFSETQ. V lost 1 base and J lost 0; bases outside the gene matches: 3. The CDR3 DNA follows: TGCGCCAGCAGCTTGAAACTAGCGGGCAGCACAGATACGCAGTATTTT. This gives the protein CASSLKLAGSTDTQYF.

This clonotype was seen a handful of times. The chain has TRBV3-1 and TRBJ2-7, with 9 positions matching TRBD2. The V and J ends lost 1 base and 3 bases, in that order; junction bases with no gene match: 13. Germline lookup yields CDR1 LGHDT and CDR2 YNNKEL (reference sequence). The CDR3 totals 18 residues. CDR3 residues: CASSQVRAGGWGVYEQYF. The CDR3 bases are TGTGCCAGCAGCCAAGTGAGAGCGGGAGGCTGGGGAGTCTACGAGCAGTACTTC.

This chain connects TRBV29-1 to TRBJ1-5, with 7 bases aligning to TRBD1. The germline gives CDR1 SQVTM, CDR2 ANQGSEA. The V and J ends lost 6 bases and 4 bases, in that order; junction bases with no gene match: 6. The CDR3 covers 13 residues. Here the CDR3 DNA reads TGCAGCGTACAATTACAGGGGAATCAGCCCCAGCATTTT. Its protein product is CSVQLQGNQPQHF.

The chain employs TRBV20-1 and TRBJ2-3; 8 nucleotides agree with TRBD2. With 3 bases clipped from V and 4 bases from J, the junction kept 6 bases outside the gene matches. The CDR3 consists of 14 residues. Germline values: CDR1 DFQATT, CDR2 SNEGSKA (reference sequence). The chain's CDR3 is CSASGGGRSDTQYF. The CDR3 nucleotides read TGCAGTGCTAGCGGGGGGGGGCGGTCAGATACGCAGTATTTT.

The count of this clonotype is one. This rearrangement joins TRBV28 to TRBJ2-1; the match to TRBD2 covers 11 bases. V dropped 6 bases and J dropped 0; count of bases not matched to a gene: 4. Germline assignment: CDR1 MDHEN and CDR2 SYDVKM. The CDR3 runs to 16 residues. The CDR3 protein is CASRDSGRDSYNEQFF. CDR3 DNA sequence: TGTGCCAGCAGGGATAGCGGGAGGGACTCCTACAATGAGCAGTTCTTC.

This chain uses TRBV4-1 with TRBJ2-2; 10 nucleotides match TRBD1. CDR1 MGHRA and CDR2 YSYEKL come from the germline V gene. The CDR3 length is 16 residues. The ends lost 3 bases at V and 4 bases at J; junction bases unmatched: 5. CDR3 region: CASSQWDRGSTGELFF. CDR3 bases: TGCGCCAGCAGCCAGTGGGACAGGGGTTCCACCGGGGAGCTGTTTTTT.

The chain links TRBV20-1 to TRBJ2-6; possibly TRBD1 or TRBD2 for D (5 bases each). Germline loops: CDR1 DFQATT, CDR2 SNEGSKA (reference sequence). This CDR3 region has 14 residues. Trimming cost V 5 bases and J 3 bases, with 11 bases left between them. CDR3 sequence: CSADPGSGANVLTF. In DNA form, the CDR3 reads TGCAGTGCTGATCCAGGGAGTGGGGCCAACGTCCTGACTTTC.

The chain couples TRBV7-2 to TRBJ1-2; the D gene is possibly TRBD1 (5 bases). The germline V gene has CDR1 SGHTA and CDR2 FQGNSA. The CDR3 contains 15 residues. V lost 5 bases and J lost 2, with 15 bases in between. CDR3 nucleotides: TGTGCCAGCAGCCCTCGTAGGGCAGGGAACTATGGCTACACCTTC. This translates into CASSPRRAGNYGYTF.

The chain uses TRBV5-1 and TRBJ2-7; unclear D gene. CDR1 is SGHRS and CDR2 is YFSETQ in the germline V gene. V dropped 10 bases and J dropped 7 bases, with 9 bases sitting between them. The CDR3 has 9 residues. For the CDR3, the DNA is TGCGCCGGTAGTAGAGAGCAGTACTTC. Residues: CAGSREQYF.

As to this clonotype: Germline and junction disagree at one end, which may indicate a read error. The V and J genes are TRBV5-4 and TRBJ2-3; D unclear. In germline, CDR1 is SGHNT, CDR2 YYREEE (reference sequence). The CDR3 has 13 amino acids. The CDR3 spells CVSSLILSGTQYF. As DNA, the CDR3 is TGTGTCAGCAGCTTGATTCTCTCTGGTACGCAGTATTTT.

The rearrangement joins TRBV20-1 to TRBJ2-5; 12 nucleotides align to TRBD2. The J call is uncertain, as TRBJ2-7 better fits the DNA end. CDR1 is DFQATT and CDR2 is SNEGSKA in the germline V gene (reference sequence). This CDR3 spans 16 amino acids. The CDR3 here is CSARGLAGEGFHEQYF. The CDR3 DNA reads TGCAGTGCTAGAGGACTAGCGGGAGAGGGTTTCCACGAGCAGTACTTC.

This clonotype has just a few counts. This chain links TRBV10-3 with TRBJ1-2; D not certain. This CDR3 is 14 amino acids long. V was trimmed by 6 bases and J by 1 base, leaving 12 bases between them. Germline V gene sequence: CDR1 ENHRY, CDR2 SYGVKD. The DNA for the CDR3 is TGTGCCATCAGGTGGGAAGCAGATAACTATGGCTACACCTTC. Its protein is CAIRWEADNYGYTF.

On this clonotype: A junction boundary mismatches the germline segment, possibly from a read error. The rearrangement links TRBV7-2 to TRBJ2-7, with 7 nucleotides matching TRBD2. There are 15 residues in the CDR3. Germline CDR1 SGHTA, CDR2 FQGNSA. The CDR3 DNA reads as TGTGTCAGCAGCCCCGGACTAGTGGGAGCTAACGAGCAGTACTTC. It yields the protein CVSSPGLVGANEQYF.

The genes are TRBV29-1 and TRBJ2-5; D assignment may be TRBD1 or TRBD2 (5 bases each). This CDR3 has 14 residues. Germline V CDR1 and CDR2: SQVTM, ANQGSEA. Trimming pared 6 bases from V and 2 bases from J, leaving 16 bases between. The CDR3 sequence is CSVVPGRPQETQYF. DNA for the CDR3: TGCAGCGTGGTACCGGGACGGCCACAAGAGACCCAGTACTTC.

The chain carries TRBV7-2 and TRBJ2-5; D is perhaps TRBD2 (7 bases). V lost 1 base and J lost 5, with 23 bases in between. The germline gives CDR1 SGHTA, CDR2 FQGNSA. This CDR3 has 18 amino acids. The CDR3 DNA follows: TGTGCCAGCAGCTTAGATCTGCCTAGAGGGGGGGCCATTGAGACCCAGTACTTC. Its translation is CASSLDLPRGGAIETQYF.

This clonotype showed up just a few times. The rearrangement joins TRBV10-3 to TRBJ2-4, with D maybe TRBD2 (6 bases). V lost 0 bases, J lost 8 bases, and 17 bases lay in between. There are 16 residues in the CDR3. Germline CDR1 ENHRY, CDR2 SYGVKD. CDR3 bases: TGTGCCATCAGTGAGTCGGGTTTTGAGGGAGGAGACATTCAGTACTTC. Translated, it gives CAISESGFEGGDIQYF.

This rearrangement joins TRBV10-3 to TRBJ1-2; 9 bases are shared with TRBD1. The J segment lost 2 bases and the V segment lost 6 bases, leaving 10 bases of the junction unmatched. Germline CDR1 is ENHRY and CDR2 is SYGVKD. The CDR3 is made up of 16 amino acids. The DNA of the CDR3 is TGTGCCATCAGCCAGCTCAAGACAGGGGGAAACTATGGCTACACCTTC. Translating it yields CAISQLKTGGNYGYTF.

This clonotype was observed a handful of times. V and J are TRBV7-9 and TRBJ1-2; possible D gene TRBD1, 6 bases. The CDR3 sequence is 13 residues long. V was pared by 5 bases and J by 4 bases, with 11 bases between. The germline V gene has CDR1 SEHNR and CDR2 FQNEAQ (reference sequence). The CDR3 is CASSGGQSYGYTF. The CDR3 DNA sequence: TGTGCCAGCAGCGGTGGACAGAGCTATGGCTACACCTTC.